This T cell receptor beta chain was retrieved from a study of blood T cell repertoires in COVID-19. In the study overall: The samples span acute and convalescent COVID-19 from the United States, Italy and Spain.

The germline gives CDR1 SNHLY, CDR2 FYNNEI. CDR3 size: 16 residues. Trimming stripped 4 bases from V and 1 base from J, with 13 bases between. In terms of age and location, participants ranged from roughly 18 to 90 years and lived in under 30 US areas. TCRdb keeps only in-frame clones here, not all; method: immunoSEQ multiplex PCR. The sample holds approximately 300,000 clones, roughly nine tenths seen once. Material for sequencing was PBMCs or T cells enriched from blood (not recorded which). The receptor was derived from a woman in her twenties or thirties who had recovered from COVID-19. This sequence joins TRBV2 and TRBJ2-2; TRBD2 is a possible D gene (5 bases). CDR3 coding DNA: TGTGCCAGCAGTGGAGGAGCGGCCCTGAACACCGGGGAGCTGTTTTTT. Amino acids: CASSGGAALNTGELFF.